This TCR beta chain was recovered during a study of control samples from healthy donors and cancer patients. The method was immunoSEQ multiplex PCR; TCRdb's version includes in-frame clones alone and lacks a portion of them. The sample gives some 54,000 clones, around 95% of which show up once; around 1.9% is in the top ten. This CDR3 contains 18 residues. V dropped 0 bases and J dropped 4; count of bases not matched to a gene: 12. CDR1 and CDR2 (germline): SGHTA, FQGNSA. The sample consisted of blood. The source of this sequence is a woman under 40 in good health. The chain links TRBV7-2 to TRBJ2-3; 8 bases align to TRBD2. The DNA of the CDR3 is TGTGCCAGCAGCTTAGCGGGATTAGCGGGACGGGGGCCAGATACGCAGTATTTT. It specifies CASSLAGLAGRGPDTQYF.